This T cell receptor (beta chain) was profiled in a study of metastatic and nonmetastatic thyroid tumors. Study context: Repertoires were compared across blood and tumor or nodule tissue from malignant and benign thyroid patients. Overall study findings and caveats: In both blood and tumor samples, TCR beta diversity was reported significantly higher for malignant than benign nodules.

Not a single patient had been given any form of treatment at any point before undergoing thyroid surgery. TCRdb re-processed the PCR reads through MiXCR. Of approximately 30,000 clones listed, around 16% are singletons. V was pared by 2 bases and J by 5 bases, with 13 bases of the junction left unmatched. Germline CDR1 and CDR2: SGHAT and FQNNGV. CDR3 length: 18 amino acids. This clone showed up many times. Antigen unknown. Sequencing was done on a sample of blood. This chain connects TRBV11-2 to TRBJ2-3; TRBD2 agrees at 10 bases. The clonotype originates from a female donor with papillary thyroid cancer or a benign thyroid nodule (not recorded which). Some clones in this sample may be carry-over from other donors' samples. The CDR3 spells CASSLQQQSGRDEDTQYF. DNA of the CDR3: TGTGCCAGCAGCTTACAGCAGCAAAGCGGGAGGGATGAAGATACGCAGTATTTT. The full variable domain, in which reference TRBV11-2 and TRBJ2-3 provide the parts outside the CDR3, is EAGVAQSPRYKIIEKRQSVAFWCNPISGHATLYWYQQILGQGPKLLIQFQNNGVVDDSQLPKDRFSAERLKGVDSTLKIQPAKLEDSAVYLCASSLQQQSGRDEDTQYFGPGTRLTVL.